These T cell receptor beta chains were read from a single sample in a study of human T cells and chemical hapten exposure. TCRdb processed the RACE reads anew with MiXCR; each CDR3 protein has one entry. The data show some 300,000 distinct CDR3 sequences, around 5.5% seen once. This specimen consisted of whole blood, obtained in connection with sensitization to the hapten diphenylcyclopropenone (DPC). The origin of the receptors is a woman under 30 with alopecia areata. Some clones in this sample may be carry-over from other donors' samples. Each CDR3 is given with its conserved first and last residue. A D gene is named only where the DNA matches it firmly. The listing skips clone size in some rows; elsewhere it reads once, few, many or a size class.

J: TRBJ2-3; D: -; size: many; V: TRBV7-9; CDR3: CASSLFDTQYF; DNA: TGTGCCAGCAGCTTATTTGATACGCAGTATTTT
J: TRBJ2-3; D: -; size: many; V: TRBV20-1; CDR3: CSASRGAGITDTQYF; DNA: TGCAGTGCATCCCGCGGGGCCGGAATCACAGATACGCAGTATTTT
J: TRBJ1-5; D: -; size: -; V: TRBV7-2; CDR3: CASSSEGVSNQPQHF; DNA: TGTGCCAGCAGCTCAGAGGGGGTTAGCAATCAGCCCCAGCATTTT
J: TRBJ1-5; D: -; size: few; V: TRBV6-2/TRBV6-3; CDR3: CASTAKGLRPLQPQHF; DNA: TGTGCCAGCACAGCAAAGGGACTGAGACCATTGCAGCCCCAGCATTTT
J: TRBJ2-2; D: -; size: many; V: TRBV5-4; CDR3: CASSFGGPTGELFF; DNA: TGTGCCAGCAGCTTTGGGGGGCCGACCGGGGAGCTGTTTTTT
J: TRBJ2-2; D: -; size: few; V: TRBV5-5; CDR3: CASSLSQGPNTGELFF; DNA: TGTGCCAGCAGCTTGTCTCAGGGACCGAACACCGGGGAGCTGTTTTTT
J: TRBJ1-4; D: -; size: many; V: TRBV5-4; CDR3: CASSSPKDDNEKLFF; DNA: TGTGCCAGCAGCTCACCCAAGGATGATAATGAAAAACTGTTTTTT
J: TRBJ1-1; D: -; size: few; V: TRBV18; CDR3: CASSPGTGTNTEAFF; DNA: TGTGCCAGCTCACCTGGGACCGGTACGAACACTGAAGCTTTCTTT
J: TRBJ2-1; D: -; size: many; V: TRBV12-5; CDR3: CASGNRQTSSYNEQFF; DNA: TGTGCTAGTGGTAACAGACAGACAAGCTCCTACAATGAGCAGTTCTTC
J: TRBJ2-7; D: TRBD1; size: many; V: TRBV6-6; CDR3: CASSDLTGSGYEQYF; DNA: TGTGCCAGCAGTGACCTGACAGGGTCCGGCTACGAGCAGTACTTC
J: TRBJ1-2; D: TRBD1; size: many; V: TRBV6-2/TRBV6-3; CDR3: CASSRRQGSNYGYTF; DNA: TGTGCCAGCAGCCGGAGACAGGGAAGTAACTATGGCTACACCTTC
J: TRBJ2-3; D: TRBD2; size: many; V: TRBV12-3/TRBV12-4; CDR3: CASSSSGGATDTQYF; DNA: TGTGCCAGCAGTTCCAGCGGGGGGGCCACCGATACGCAGTATTTT
J: TRBJ1-3; D: -; size: few; V: TRBV4-2; CDR3: CASSHSGRISGNTIYF; DNA: TGTGCCAGCAGCCACTCTGGACGGATTTCTGGAAACACCATATATTTT
J: TRBJ2-1; D: TRBD2; size: many; V: TRBV7-9; CDR3: CASSSRGLAGGSSYNEQFF; DNA: TGTGCCAGCAGCTCTCGGGGACTAGCGGGGGGCAGCTCCTACAATGAGCAGTTCTTC
J: TRBJ2-1; D: -; size: medium-sized; V: TRBV12-3/TRBV12-4; CDR3: CASSLWAGTYNEQFF; DNA: TGTGCCAGCAGTTTATGGGCAGGGACCTACAATGAGCAGTTCTTC
J: TRBJ1-1; D: -; size: many; V: TRBV24-1; CDR3: CATTASGIMNTEAFF; DNA: TGTGCCACCACTGCCTCAGGGATCATGAACACTGAAGCTTTCTTT
J: TRBJ2-4; D: -; size: -; V: TRBV29-1; CDR3: CSVEDPGRKGNIQYF; DNA: TGCAGCGTTGAAGACCCAGGACGGAAAGGAAACATTCAGTACTTC
J: TRBJ1-1; D: -; size: -; V: TRBV7-8; CDR3: CASSLGLGGNTEAFF; DNA: TGTGCCAGCAGCTTAGGATTAGGTGGGAACACTGAAGCTTTCTTT
J: TRBJ2-2; D: TRBD2; size: many; V: TRBV6-6; CDR3: CASRIGLAGGKSGELFF; DNA: TGTGCCAGCAGGATAGGACTAGCGGGGGGGAAATCCGGGGAGCTGTTTTTT
J: TRBJ1-2; D: -; size: many; V: TRBV7-9; CDR3: CASSYDSNFYGYTF; DNA: TGTGCCAGCAGCTACGACAGTAATTTCTATGGCTACACCTTC
J: TRBJ2-2; D: -; size: -; V: TRBV6-2/TRBV6-3; CDR3: CASKGGANTGELFF; DNA: TGTGCCAGCAAAGGGGGAGCCAACACCGGGGAGCTGTTTTTT
J: TRBJ2-3; D: TRBD2; size: few; V: TRBV25-1; CDR3: CASSAPGLAGAPGDTQYF; DNA: TGTGCCAGCAGTGCGCCGGGACTAGCGGGGGCCCCGGGAGATACGCAGTATTTT
J: TRBJ2-2; D: -; size: -; V: TRBV6-2/TRBV6-3; CDR3: CASSRPIQITGELFF; DNA: TGTGCCAGCAGTAGACCAATACAGATCACCGGGGAGCTGTTTTTT
J: TRBJ1-5; D: -; size: few; V: TRBV6-6; CDR3: CASSSDGRVIRPQHF; DNA: TGTGCCAGCAGTTCGGATGGCAGGGTGATAAGACCCCAGCATTTT
J: TRBJ1-5; D: TRBD1; size: few; V: TRBV15; CDR3: CATSRERATGARNQPQHF; DNA: TGTGCCACCAGCAGAGAGAGAGCGACAGGGGCCCGCAATCAGCCCCAGCATTTT
J: TRBJ1-5; D: -; size: many; V: TRBV6-6; CDR3: CASSTGGGGQPQHF; DNA: TGTGCCAGCAGTACGGGGGGCGGTGGGCAGCCCCAGCATTTT
J: TRBJ1-2; D: TRBD1; size: -; V: TRBV24-1; CDR3: CATSSQGKNYGYTF; DNA: TGTGCCACCAGTTCACAGGGGAAAAACTATGGCTACACCTTC
J: TRBJ1-6; D: -; size: -; V: TRBV28; CDR3: CASSFQGPPNSPLHF; DNA: TGTGCCAGCAGTTTTCAGGGGCCTCCAAATTCACCCCTCCACTTT
J: TRBJ2-7; D: -; size: many; V: TRBV28; CDR3: CASSSGAWAYEQYF; DNA: TGTGCCAGCAGTTCCGGGGCATGGGCCTACGAGCAGTACTTC
J: TRBJ2-3; D: TRBD2; size: few; V: TRBV10-2; CDR3: CASSDGLTSGGIWTQYF; DNA: TGCGCCAGCAGTGACGGGCTAACTAGCGGGGGTATCTGGACGCAGTATTTT
J: TRBJ2-3; D: -; size: -; V: TRBV3-1; CDR3: CASSQDLVGAQYF; DNA: TGTGCCAGCAGCCAAGATTTGGTTGGGGCGCAGTATTTT
J: TRBJ2-3; D: -; size: -; V: TRBV14; CDR3: CASRARVSTDTQYF; DNA: TGTGCCAGCCGCGCTAGAGTTAGCACAGATACGCAGTATTTT
J: TRBJ1-1; D: -; size: many; V: TRBV6-2/TRBV6-3; CDR3: CASSYRGMNTEAFF; DNA: TGTGCCAGCAGTTACAGGGGCATGAACACTGAAGCTTTCTTT
J: TRBJ2-7; D: -; size: -; V: TRBV12-3/TRBV12-4; CDR3: CASSRVGADEQYF; DNA: TGTGCCAGCAGCCGAGTTGGGGCGGACGAGCAGTACTTC
J: TRBJ1-5; D: TRBD1; size: -; V: TRBV7-9; CDR3: CASSSGQGRSNQPQHF; DNA: TGTGCCAGCAGCTCCGGACAGGGTAGGAGCAATCAGCCCCAGCATTTT